This entry lists 21 T cell receptor beta chains sequenced from one sample in a study of T cell responses to AZD1222 COVID-19 vaccine. Measured with immunoSEQ multiplex PCR; TCRdb has only the in-frame clones, and not every one. Of about 150,000 clones in the sample, approximately 89% were seen once. This material consisted of peripheral blood, taken on day 0 of AZD1222 vaccination. The receptors originated from an adult in good health.

V is TRBV24-1 and J is TRBJ1-4; TRBD1 is a possible D gene (6 bases). Germline V gene sequence: CDR1 KGHDR, CDR2 SFDVKD. CDR3 length equals 15 residues. The V end was cut by 3 bases, the J end by 8 bases, with 15 bases between. Here the CDR3 reads CATSDPGGDGEKLFF. The DNA for the CDR3 is TGTGCCACCAGTGATCCCGGGGGCGATGGGGAAAAACTGTTTTTT.

The chain employs TRBV10-1 and TRBJ2-1, with 8 bases aligning to TRBD2. Germline CDR1 and CDR2: WNHNN and SYGVQD (reference sequence). CDR3 length: 15 residues. V lost 2 bases and J lost 8; bases outside the gene matches: 8. The CDR3 DNA reads TGCGCCAGCAGTGAGACGGTTAGCGGGGTCGATGAGCAGTTCTTC. Its protein product is CASSETVSGVDEQFF.

The rearrangement uses TRBV6-5 and TRBJ1-2, with D maybe TRBD1 (6 bases). Germline V CDR1 and CDR2: MNHEY, SVGAGI. The CDR3 is made up of 14 amino acids. V was clipped by 5 bases and J by 4 bases, with 14 bases between them. The DNA for the CDR3 is TGTGCCAGCAGTCAACAGGGAACCTCCTATGGCTACACCTTC. Translated, it gives CASSQQGTSYGYTF.

CDR3 nucleotides: TGTGCCACCAGTGGTACTAGCGGGGGGCCGTGGACAGATACGCAGTATTTT. Translation gives CATSGTSGGPWTDTQYF. The V gene is TRBV24-1, the J gene TRBJ2-3, with 12 bases identical to TRBD2. The germline CDR1 and CDR2 sequences are KGHDR and SFDVKD. The trim removed 5 bases at V and 3 bases at J, leaving 8 bases unmatched. There are 17 residues in the CDR3.

The genes are TRBV6-5 and TRBJ1-1, with D possibly matching TRBD1 (6 bases). V was cut by 6 bases and J by 2 bases, with 13 bases left in between. Germline lookup yields CDR1 MNHEY and CDR2 SVGAGI. CDR3 size: 14 residues. CDR3 sequence (DNA): TGTGCCAGCAGGGCCCGGGACACTAACACTGAAGCTTTCTTT. It codes for CASRARDTNTEAFF.

This chain uses TRBV5-1 with TRBJ2-5; possibly TRBD1 or TRBD2 for D (5 bases each). Germline CDR1 and CDR2: SGHRS and YFSETQ. V lost 3 bases, J lost 4 bases, and 16 bases lay in between. This CDR3 region has 15 residues. The CDR3 sequence is CASSYTGTIRETQYF. For the CDR3, the DNA is TGCGCCAGCAGCTATACCGGGACCATCCGAGAGACCCAGTACTTC.

V gene TRBV6-2 or TRBV6-3 combines with J gene TRBJ1-1; unclear D gene. Germline CDR1 reads MNHEY; CDR2 reads SVGEGT. V was pared by 2 bases and J by 0 bases, with 13 bases between. The CDR3 covers 16 residues. This CDR3 is CASSYAPGSLNTEAFF. CDR3 DNA sequence: TGTGCCAGCAGTTACGCCCCGGGGAGTCTGAACACTGAAGCTTTCTTT.

J is TRBJ2-1 and V is TRBV5-1, with unresolved D. V lost 0 bases to trimming and J lost 5 bases, with 12 bases between them. Germline V gives CDR1 SGHRS, CDR2 YFSETQ. This CDR3 contains 15 residues. Here the CDR3 reads CASSLEGPSNNEQFF. CDR3 DNA sequence: TGCGCCAGCAGCTTGGAGGGCCCAAGTAACAATGAGCAGTTCTTC.

The V gene is TRBV3-1 (or the pseudogene TRBV3-2), the J gene TRBJ1-3, with D perhaps TRBD1 (5 bases). CDR1 is LGHDT, CDR2 YNNKEL, per germline (reference sequence). V lost 7 bases, J lost 1 base, and 11 bases lay in between. The CDR3 extends over 14 amino acids. The CDR3: CASMAGISGNTIYF. CDR3 sequence (DNA): TGTGCCAGCATGGCAGGGATATCTGGAAACACCATATATTTT.

The chain uses TRBV15 and TRBJ2-7; 8 positions match TRBD2. CDR1 and CDR2 from the germline V gene are LNHNV and YYDKDF (reference sequence). This CDR3 has 17 residues. The J segment lost 3 bases and the V segment lost 0 bases, leaving 10 bases of the junction unmatched. The CDR3 region is CATSRDTRREGSYEQYF. DNA for the CDR3: TGTGCCACCAGCAGAGATACGAGACGGGAGGGTAGCTACGAGCAGTACTTC. The variable domain in full, with the rest retrieved from reference TRBV15 and TRBJ2-7, is DAMVIQNPRYQVTQFGKPVTLSCSQTLNHNVMYWYQQKSSQAPKLLFHYYDKDFNNEADTPDNFQSRRPNTSFCFLDIRSPGLGDTAMYLCATSRDTRREGSYEQYFGPGTRLTVT.

The CDR3 region has the DNA TGTGCCAGCAGCGTAGGGGGAACCTACCAAGAGACCCAGTACTTC. Residues: CASSVGGTYQETQYF. The chain recombines TRBV9 with TRBJ2-5; no clear D gene. Germline V gene sequence: CDR1 SGDLS, CDR2 YYNGEE. This CDR3 spans 15 amino acids. Trimming took 0 bases from V and 0 from J, leaving 9 bases between them.

The CDR3 DNA reads as TGTGCCAGCAGTTCACTAGCGGGAGGCCCAAGGGGGCACAATGAGCAGTTCTTC. Translating it yields CASSSLAGGPRGHNEQFF. V usage is TRBV27 and J usage is TRBJ2-1, with 12 nucleotides matching TRBD2. CDR1 and CDR2 (germline): MNHEY, SMNVEV (reference sequence). J lost 5 bases, V lost 4 bases, and 12 bases had no gene match. This CDR3 has 18 residues.

The chain couples TRBV4-2 to TRBJ2-2; D is unresolved. Trimming shortened V by 3 bases and J by 5 bases, and 7 bases separated the two germline ends. The CDR3 contains 13 residues. In germline, CDR1 is LGHNA, CDR2 YNFKEQ. The CDR3 reads CASSQTTTGELFF. CDR3 sequence (DNA): TGTGCCAGCAGCCAGACAACTACCGGGGAGCTGTTTTTT.

The gene calls are TRBV2 and TRBJ2-3, with 13 bases aligning to TRBD2. V lost 8 bases to trimming and J lost 6 bases; unmatched junction nucleotides: 8. CDR1 is SNHLY and CDR2 is FYNNEI in the germline V gene. The CDR3 contains 15 residues. CDR3 protein: CASGGLAGFPDTQYF. CDR3 in DNA: TGTGCCAGCGGGGGACTAGCGGGGTTTCCGGATACGCAGTATTTT.

The rearrangement joins TRBV6-4 to TRBJ2-6; D unresolved. Per the germline V gene, CDR1 is MRHNA and CDR2 is SNTAGT. Between the trimmed V and J ends, which lost 3 bases and 2 bases, there was a span of 8 bases. There are 15 residues in the CDR3. The CDR3 loop is CASSERLTGANVLTF. CDR3 coding DNA: TGTGCCAGCAGTGAGAGGTTGACTGGGGCCAACGTCCTGACTTTC.

The rearrangement links TRBV6-5 to TRBJ1-5; unclear D gene. V was trimmed by 6 bases and J by 0 bases, leaving 3 bases between them. The CDR3 contains 12 residues. Germline V gene lookup returns CDR1 MNHEY and CDR2 SVGAGI. The CDR3, as DNA: TGTGCCAGCAGGTATAGCAATCAGCCCCAGCATTTT. Translated, it gives CASRYSNQPQHF.

The CDR3 DNA is TGTGCCAGCAGCCAACCGGCCCCTTCTGAGAATGAGCAGTTCTTC. Encoded protein: CASSQPAPSENEQFF. This chain uses TRBV3-1 (or the pseudogene TRBV3-2) with TRBJ2-1; D is unresolved. CDR1 and CDR2 (germline): LGHDT, YNNKEL (reference sequence). CDR3 size: 15 residues. Trimming stripped 2 bases from V and 7 bases from J, with 15 bases between.

V gene TRBV18 combines with J gene TRBJ1-2; unclear D gene. V was clipped by 3 bases and J by 3 bases, with 8 bases between them. The CDR3 length is 13 residues. From germline, CDR1 is KGHSH and CDR2 LQKENI. The CDR3 DNA follows: TGTGCCAGCTCACCCCAAGGTGACTATGGCTACACCTTC. Its translation is CASSPQGDYGYTF.

This chain links TRBV7-2 with TRBJ2-1; unclear D gene. CDR1 and CDR2 from the germline V gene are SGHTA and FQGNSA. V gave up 2 bases and J gave up 2 bases, with 7 bases separating them. The CDR3 has 14 residues. DNA of the CDR3: TGTGCCAGCAGCTTACTAGGACCCTACAATGAGCAGTTCTTC. Residues: CASSLLGPYNEQFF.

The CDR3 region is CASSLFATGPYGYTF. For the CDR3, the DNA is TGTGCCAGCAGCCTCTTCGCCACAGGGCCCTATGGCTACACCTTC. The chain uses TRBV14 and TRBJ1-2, with D tentatively TRBD1 (6 bases). Trimming cost V 4 bases and J 4 bases, with 16 bases left between them. The germline CDR1 and CDR2 sequences are SGHDN and FVKESK. This CDR3 spans 15 amino acids.

The CDR3 reads CASSFRGQEQYF. CDR3 in DNA: TGTGCCAGCAGTTTCAGGGGGCAAGAGCAGTACTTC. The rearrangement uses TRBV28 and TRBJ2-7; 8 bases fit TRBD1. The length of the CDR3 is 12 residues. The ends lost 3 bases at V and 7 bases at J; junction bases unmatched: 2. Germline loops: CDR1 MDHEN, CDR2 SYDVKM.